The present T cell receptor (beta chain) was sequenced within a study of cytomegalovirus exposure and HLA in healthy donors. Those who donated were healthy bone marrow donors. Germline V gene sequence: CDR1 GTSNPN, CDR2 SVGIG (reference sequence). There are 14 residues in the CDR3. V trimming: 4 bases; J trimming: 1 base; junction bases outside the gene matches: 5. PCR was performed using 60 Vbeta and 13 Jbeta primers. Data came from immunoSEQ multiplex PCR; TCRdb stores just in-frame clones and leaves some out. The data hold some 190,000 clones, with around three quarters observed a single time. The chain has TRBV30 and TRBJ1-1; 8 nucleotides align to TRBD1. The receptor was derived from a woman aged 25 to 39 in good health and CMV-seronegative. The source material was PBMCs. The CDR3 loop is CAWMGTGPNTEAFF. The CDR3, as DNA: TGTGCCTGGATGGGGACAGGCCCGAACACTGAAGCTTTCTTT.